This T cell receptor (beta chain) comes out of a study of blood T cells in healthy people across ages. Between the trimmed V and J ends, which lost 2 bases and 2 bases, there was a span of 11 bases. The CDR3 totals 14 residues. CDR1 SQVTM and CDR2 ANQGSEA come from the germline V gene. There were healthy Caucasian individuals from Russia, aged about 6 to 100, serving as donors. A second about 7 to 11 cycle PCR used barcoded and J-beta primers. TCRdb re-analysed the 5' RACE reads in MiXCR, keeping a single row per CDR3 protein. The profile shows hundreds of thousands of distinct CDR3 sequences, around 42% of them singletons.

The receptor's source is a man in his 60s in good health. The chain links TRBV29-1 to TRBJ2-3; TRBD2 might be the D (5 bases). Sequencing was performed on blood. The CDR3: CSVERGSATDTQYF. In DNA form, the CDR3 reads TGCAGCGTTGAACGGGGTAGCGCCACAGATACGCAGTATTTT.